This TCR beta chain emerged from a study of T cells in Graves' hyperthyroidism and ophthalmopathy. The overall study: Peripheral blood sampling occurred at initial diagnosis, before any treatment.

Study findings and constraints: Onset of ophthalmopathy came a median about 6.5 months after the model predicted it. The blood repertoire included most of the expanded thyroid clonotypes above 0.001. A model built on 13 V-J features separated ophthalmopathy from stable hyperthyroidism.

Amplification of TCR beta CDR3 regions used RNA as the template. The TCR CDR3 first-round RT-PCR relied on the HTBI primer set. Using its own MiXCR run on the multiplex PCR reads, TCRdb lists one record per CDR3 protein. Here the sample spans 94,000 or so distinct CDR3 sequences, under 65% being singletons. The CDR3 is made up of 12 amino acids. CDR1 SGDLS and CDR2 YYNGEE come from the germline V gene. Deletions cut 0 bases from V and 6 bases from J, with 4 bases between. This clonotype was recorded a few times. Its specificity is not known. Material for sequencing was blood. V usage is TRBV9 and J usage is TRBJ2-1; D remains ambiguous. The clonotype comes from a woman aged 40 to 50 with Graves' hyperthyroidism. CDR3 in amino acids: CASSVGFNEQFF. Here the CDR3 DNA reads TGTGCCAGCAGCGTAGGTTTCAATGAGCAGTTCTTC.